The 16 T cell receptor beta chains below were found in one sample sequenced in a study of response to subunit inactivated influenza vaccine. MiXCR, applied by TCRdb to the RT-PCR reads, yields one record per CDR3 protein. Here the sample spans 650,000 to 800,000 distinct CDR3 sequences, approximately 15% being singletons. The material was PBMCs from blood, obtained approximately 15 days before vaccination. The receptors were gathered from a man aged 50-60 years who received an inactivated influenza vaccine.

DNA of the CDR3: TGTGCCAGCAGGTTGGCCCGGAGCGGGAGCAGCACAGATACGCAGTATTTT. Translating gives CASRLARSGSSTDTQYF. The chain couples TRBV7-9 to TRBJ2-3; 8 bases agree with TRBD2. The CDR3 runs 17 residues. V was pared by 6 bases and J by 0 bases, with 11 bases of the junction left unmatched. CDR1 is SEHNR, CDR2 FQNEAQ, per germline (reference sequence).

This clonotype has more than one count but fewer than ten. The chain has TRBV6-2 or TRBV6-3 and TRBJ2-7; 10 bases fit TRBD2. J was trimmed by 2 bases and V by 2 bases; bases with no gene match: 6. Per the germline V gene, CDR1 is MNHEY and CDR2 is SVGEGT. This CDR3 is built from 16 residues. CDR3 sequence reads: CASSYTRTSGTYEQYF. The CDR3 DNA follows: TGTGCCAGCAGTTACACAAGGACTAGCGGAACCTACGAGCAGTACTTC.

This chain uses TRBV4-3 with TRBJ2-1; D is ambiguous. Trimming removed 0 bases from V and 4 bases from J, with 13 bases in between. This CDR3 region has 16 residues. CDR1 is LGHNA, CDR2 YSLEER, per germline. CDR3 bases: TGCGCCAGCAGCCAAGAACGGCACGATGAGTACAATGAGCAGTTCTTC. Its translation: CASSQERHDEYNEQFF.

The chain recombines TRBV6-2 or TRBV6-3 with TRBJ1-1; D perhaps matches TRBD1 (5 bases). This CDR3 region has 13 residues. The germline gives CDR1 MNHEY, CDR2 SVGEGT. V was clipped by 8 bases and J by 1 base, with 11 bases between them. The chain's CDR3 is CASDGGENTEAFF. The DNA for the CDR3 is TGTGCCAGCGACGGGGGGGAGAACACTGAAGCTTTCTTT.

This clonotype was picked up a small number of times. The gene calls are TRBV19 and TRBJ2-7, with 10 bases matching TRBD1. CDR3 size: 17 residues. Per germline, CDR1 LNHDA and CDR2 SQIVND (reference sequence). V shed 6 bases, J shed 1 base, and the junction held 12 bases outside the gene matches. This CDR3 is CASSHSPGQGSSYEQYF. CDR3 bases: TGTGCCAGTAGCCACTCGCCGGGACAGGGGTCATCCTACGAGCAGTACTTC.

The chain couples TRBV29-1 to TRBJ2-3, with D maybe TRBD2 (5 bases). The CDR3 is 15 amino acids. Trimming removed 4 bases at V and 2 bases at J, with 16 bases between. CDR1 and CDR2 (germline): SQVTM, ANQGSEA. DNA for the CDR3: TGCAGCGTTGCTCCCATTAGCGTAATCACAGATACGCAGTATTTT. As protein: CSVAPISVITDTQYF.

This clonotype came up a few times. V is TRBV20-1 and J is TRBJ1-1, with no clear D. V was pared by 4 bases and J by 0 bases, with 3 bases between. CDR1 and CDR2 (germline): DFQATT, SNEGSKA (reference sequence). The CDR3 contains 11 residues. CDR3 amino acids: CSATMNTEAFF. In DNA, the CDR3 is TGCAGTGCTACCATGAACACTGAAGCTTTCTTT.

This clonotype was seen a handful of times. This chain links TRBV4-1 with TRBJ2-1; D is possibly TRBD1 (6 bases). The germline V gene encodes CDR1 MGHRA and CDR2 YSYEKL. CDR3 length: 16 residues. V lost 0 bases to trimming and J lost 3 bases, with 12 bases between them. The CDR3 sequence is CASSQDGQSFYNEQFF. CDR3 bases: TGCGCCAGCAGCCAAGACGGACAGAGTTTCTACAATGAGCAGTTCTTC.

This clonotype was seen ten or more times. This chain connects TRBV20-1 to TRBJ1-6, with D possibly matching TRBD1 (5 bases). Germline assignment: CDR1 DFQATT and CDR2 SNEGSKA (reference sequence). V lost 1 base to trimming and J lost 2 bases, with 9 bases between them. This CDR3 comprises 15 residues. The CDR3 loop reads CSARGWGPYNSPLHF. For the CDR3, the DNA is TGCAGTGCTAGAGGGTGGGGACCCTATAATTCACCCCTCCACTTT.

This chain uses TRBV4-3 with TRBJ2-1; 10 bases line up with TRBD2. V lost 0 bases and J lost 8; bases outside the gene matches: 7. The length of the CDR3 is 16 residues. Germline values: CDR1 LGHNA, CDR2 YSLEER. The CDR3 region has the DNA TGCGCCAGCAGCCAAGAGCCCAGCGGGGGGGCCGATGAGCAGTTCTTC. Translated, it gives CASSQEPSGGADEQFF.

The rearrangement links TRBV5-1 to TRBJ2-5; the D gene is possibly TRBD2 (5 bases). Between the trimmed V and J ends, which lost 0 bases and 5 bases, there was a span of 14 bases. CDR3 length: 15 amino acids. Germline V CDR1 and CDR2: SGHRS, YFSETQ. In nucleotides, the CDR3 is TGCGCCAGCAGCTTGGCCCCTGGGAGCGTGGAGACCCAGTACTTC. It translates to CASSLAPGSVETQYF.

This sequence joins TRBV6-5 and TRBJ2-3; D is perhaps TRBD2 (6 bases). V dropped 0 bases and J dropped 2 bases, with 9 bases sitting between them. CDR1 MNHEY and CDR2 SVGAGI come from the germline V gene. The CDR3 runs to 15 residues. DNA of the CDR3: TGTGCCAGCAGTTACTCGCGCGGGAACACAGATACGCAGTATTTT. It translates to CASSYSRGNTDTQYF.

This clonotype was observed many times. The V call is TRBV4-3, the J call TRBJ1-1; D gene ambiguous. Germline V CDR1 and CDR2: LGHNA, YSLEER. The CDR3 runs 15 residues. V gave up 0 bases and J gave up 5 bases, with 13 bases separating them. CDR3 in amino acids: CASSQERGVRTEAFF. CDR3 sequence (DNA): TGCGCCAGCAGCCAAGAACGGGGAGTTAGGACTGAAGCTTTCTTT.

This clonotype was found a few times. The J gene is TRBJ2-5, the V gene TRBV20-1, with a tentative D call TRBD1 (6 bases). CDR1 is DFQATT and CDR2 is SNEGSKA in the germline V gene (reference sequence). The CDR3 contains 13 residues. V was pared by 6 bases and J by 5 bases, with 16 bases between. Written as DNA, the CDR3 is TGCAGTGCGTTCCCCAGGGGATGGGAGACCCAGTACTTC. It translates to CSAFPRGWETQYF.

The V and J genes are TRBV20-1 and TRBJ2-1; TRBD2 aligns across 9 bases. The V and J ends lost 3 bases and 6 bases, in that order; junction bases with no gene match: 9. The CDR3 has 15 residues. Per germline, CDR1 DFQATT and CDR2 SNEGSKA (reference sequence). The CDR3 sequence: CSASLSGRGGNEQFF. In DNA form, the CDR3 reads TGCAGTGCTAGTCTTAGCGGGAGAGGAGGCAATGAGCAGTTCTTC.

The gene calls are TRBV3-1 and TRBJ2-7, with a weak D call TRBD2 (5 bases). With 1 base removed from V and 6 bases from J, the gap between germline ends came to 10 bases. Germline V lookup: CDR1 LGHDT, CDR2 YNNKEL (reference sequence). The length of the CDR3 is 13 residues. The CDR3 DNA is TGTGCCAGCAGCCAAGTTTCCGGAGGCGAGCAGTACTTC. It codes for CASSQVSGGEQYF.